Below are 10 T cell receptor beta chains sequenced from a single sample in a study of blood T cell repertoires in COVID-19. Assay: immunoSEQ multiplex PCR; the TCRdb copy retains only in-frame clones and omits some. The sample includes 250,000 to 300,000 clones, approximately 85% seen only once; the top ten take more than 4.5%. Sequenced sample: peripheral blood. These receptors came from a man aged 50-60 years with active or convalescent COVID-19.

A word on this clone: In the same sample, other DNA sequences code for this CDR3. The genes are TRBV4-1 and TRBJ1-5; perhaps TRBD1 as D (6 bases). The CDR3 totals 15 residues. Per germline, CDR1 MGHRA and CDR2 YSYEKL. The germline V and J ends were trimmed by 3 bases and 0 bases, with 9 bases remaining between them. CDR3 DNA sequence: TGCGCCAGCAGCCAGGGAGGGGGTAGCAATCAGCCCCAGCATTTT. It translates to CASSQGGGSNQPQHF.

This clone was observed once. The chain combines TRBV27 with TRBJ2-1, with a possible D match to TRBD1 (5 bases). The length of the CDR3 is 13 residues. Deletions cut 5 bases from V and 4 bases from J, with 9 bases between. Germline V gene data show CDR1 as MNHEY and CDR2 as SMNVEV (reference sequence). The CDR3 sequence: CASSPRQYNEQFF. In nucleotides, the CDR3 is TGTGCCAGCAGTCCCCGACAGTACAATGAGCAGTTCTTC.

This chain connects TRBV6-5 to TRBJ2-5, with 9 bases lining up with TRBD2. The V and J ends lost 6 bases and 1 base, in that order; junction bases with no gene match: 3. CDR1 and CDR2 from the germline V gene are MNHEY and SVGAGI. The CDR3 has 14 amino acids. The CDR3 reads CASSVLAGQETQYF. In nucleotides, the CDR3 is TGTGCCAGCAGCGTACTAGCGGGCCAAGAGACCCAGTACTTC.

The chain uses TRBV27 and TRBJ2-1; 8 bases line up with TRBD1. Germline CDR1 MNHEY, CDR2 SMNVEV (reference sequence). The CDR3 is 15 residues long. V lost 4 bases to trimming and J lost 2 bases; unmatched junction nucleotides: 4. Here the CDR3 DNA reads TGTGCCAGCAGTTCCCGGGACAGGACCTACAATGAGCAGTTCTTC. It codes for CASSSRDRTYNEQFF.

CDR3 in DNA: TGTGCCAGCAGTCCCCCCCGAGACCGACAAGGCTACACCTTC. Encoded protein: CASSPPRDRQGYTF. The rearrangement uses TRBV28 and TRBJ1-2; D is ambiguous. Germline V CDR1 and CDR2: MDHEN, SYDVKM. This CDR3 contains 14 residues. Trimming stripped 5 bases from V and 8 bases from J, with 18 bases between.

The genes are TRBV5-1 and TRBJ2-5, with 8 bases matching TRBD1. CDR1 and CDR2 (germline): SGHRS, YFSETQ. CDR3 length: 12 amino acids. V shed 4 bases and J 5 bases; nucleotides not matched to a gene: 1. The CDR3 loop is CASSRTGETQYF. The CDR3 DNA sequence: TGCGCCAGCAGCCGGACAGGGGAGACCCAGTACTTC.

J is TRBJ1-1 and V is TRBV30; no definite D call. V was cut by 3 bases and J by 0 bases, with 14 bases left in between. This CDR3 is built from 15 residues. Germline-derived CDR1 and CDR2 are GTSNPN and SVGIG (reference sequence). The CDR3 protein is CAWSAGNYMNTEAFF. The DNA of the CDR3 is TGTGCCTGGAGCGCGGGGAACTACATGAACACTGAAGCTTTCTTT.

This rearrangement joins TRBV19 to TRBJ1-3; D remains unclear. Deletions cut 7 bases from V and 1 base from J, with 20 bases between. Germline V gene data show CDR1 as LNHDA and CDR2 as SQIVND (reference sequence). The CDR3 has 17 amino acids. CDR3 DNA sequence: TGTGCCAGTACCCCGCGATATGGCAGCGAGTCTGGAAACACCATATATTTT. It specifies CASTPRYGSESGNTIYF.

The gene calls are TRBV9 and TRBJ2-7; TRBD2 might be the D (6 bases). The CDR3 extends over 15 amino acids. Germline V gene data show CDR1 as SGDLS and CDR2 as YYNGEE. Trimming left V 0 bases short and J 2 bases short, with 12 bases between. The CDR3 reads CASSVGWRAAYEQYF. Written as DNA, the CDR3 is TGTGCCAGCAGCGTAGGATGGAGGGCGGCCTACGAGCAGTACTTC.

The J gene is TRBJ1-3, the V gene TRBV2; unclear D gene. The CDR3 loop spans 13 amino acids. CDR1 and CDR2 (germline): SNHLY, FYNNEI. V lost 6 bases, J lost 4 bases, and 10 bases lay in between. CDR3 sequence reads: CASRGGGGNTIYF. Written as DNA, the CDR3 is TGTGCCAGCAGGGGAGGCGGAGGAAACACCATATATTTT. Using reference TRBV2 and TRBJ1-3 for the parts outside the CDR3, the full variable domain is EPEVTQTPSHQVTQMGQEVILRCVPISNHLYFYWYRQILGQKVEFLVSFYNNEISEKSEIFDDQFSVERPDGSNFTLKIRSTKLEDSAMYFCASRGGGGNTIYFGEGSWLTVV.